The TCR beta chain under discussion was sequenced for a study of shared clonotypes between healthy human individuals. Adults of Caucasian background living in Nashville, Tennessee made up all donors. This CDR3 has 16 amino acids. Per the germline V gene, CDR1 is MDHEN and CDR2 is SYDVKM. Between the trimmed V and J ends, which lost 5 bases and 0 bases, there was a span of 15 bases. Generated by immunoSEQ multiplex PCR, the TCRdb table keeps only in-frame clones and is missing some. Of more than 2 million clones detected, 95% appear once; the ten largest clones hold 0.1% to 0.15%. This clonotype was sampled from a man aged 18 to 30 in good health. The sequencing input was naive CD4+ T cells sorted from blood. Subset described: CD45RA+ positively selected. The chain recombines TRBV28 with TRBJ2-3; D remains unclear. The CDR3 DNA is TGTGCCAGCAGTCTTCCGCCCCCGTCTAGCACAGATACGCAGTATTTT. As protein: CASSLPPPSSTDTQYF. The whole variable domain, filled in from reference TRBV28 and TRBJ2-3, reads DVKVTQSSRYLVKRTGEKVFLECVQDMDHENMFWYRQDPGLGLRLIYFSYDVKMKEKGDIPEGYSVSREKKERFSLILESASTNQTSMYLCASSLPPPSSTDTQYFGPGTRLTVL.